Listed here are 2 T cell receptor beta chains from one sample, sequenced in a study of T-cell memory formation after mild COVID-19 (dated by TCRdb to the early 2020s). The receptor library was made with 5' RACE. The reads were generated on an Illumina NovaSeq 6000. TCRdb ran its own pipeline on the public reads, namely fastp trimming at Q25 and MiXCR clone calling, and kept in-frame beta chains. Rows are combined by CDR3 protein, so each entry shows the most common genes and DNA. The sample records approximately 490,000 distinct CDR3 sequences, approximately 20% of which are singletons. Under 15% of the sample goes to the ten largest clones. Sequences were obtained from PBMCs or a T cell subset sorted from them (not recorded which). The receptors stem from an adult woman who had mild COVID-19 (a few samples of this study predate the infection). The sample titles of this study are shuffled in the database, so cell type and time point are left out; the donor was told from shared clones.

The rearrangement uses TRBV19 and TRBJ2-1; 10 bases are shared with TRBD2. Per the germline V gene, CDR1 is LNHDA and CDR2 is SQIVND (reference sequence). Trimming removed 4 bases from V and 7 bases from J; junction bases left unmatched: 7. The CDR3 length is 15 residues. DNA for the CDR3: TGTGCCAGTAGTAACGGGGCTAGCGGGAGAAATGAGCAGTTCTTC. Its protein product is CASSNGASGRNEQFF.

The chain uses TRBV7-9 and TRBJ2-5; D not certain. Trimming stripped 1 base from V and 2 bases from J, with 17 bases between. The CDR3 contains 17 residues. From germline, CDR1 is SEHNR and CDR2 FQNEAQ (reference sequence). The CDR3 sequence is CASSLGVRQTTQETQYF. The CDR3 region has the DNA TGTGCCAGCAGCTTAGGGGTTAGGCAGACAACGCAAGAGACCCAGTACTTC.